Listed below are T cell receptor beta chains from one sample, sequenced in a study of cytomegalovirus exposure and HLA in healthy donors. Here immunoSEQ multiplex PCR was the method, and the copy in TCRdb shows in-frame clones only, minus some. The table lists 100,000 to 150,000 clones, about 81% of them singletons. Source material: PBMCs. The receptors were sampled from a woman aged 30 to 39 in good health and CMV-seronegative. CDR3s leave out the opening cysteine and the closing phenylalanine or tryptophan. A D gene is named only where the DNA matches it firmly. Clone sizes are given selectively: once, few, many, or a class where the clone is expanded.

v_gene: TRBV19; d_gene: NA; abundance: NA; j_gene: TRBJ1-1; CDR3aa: ASSLGGIAEAF
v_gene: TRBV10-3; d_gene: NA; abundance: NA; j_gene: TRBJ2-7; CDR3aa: AISEPGDLLEQY
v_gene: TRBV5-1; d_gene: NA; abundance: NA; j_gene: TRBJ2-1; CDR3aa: ASSSRGNYNEQF
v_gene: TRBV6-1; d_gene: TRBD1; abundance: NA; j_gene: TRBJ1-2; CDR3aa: ASSEKGGTGGNYGYT
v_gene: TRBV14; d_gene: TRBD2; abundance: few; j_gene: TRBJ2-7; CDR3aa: ASSRGLAGFEQY
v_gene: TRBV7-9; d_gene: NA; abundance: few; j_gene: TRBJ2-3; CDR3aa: SSSLGGARYTDTQY
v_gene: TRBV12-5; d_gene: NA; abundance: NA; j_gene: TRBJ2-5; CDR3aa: ASGLGRGQPRSETQY
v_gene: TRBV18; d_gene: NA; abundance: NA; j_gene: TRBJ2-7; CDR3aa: ASSPPAGYEQY
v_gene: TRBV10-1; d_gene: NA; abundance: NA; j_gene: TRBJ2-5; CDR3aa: ASTQDPKADKETQY
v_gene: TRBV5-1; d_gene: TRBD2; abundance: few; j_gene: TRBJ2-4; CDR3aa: ASSLVASGIRGAKNIQY
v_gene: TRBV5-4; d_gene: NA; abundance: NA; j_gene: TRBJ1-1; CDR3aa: ASQGSRGRTEAF
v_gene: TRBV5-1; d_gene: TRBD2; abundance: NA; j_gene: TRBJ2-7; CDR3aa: ASSLDPLGGLAYEQY
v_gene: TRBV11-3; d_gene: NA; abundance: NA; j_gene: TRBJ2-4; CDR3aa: ASSLDQGGSIAKNIQY
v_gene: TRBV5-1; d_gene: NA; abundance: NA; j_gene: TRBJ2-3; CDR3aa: ASSRQPTDTQY
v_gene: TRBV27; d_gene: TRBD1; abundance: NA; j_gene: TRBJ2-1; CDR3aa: ASSPPPTGKFYNEQF
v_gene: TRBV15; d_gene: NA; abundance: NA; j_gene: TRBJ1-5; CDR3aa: ATSRDGGGWQPQH
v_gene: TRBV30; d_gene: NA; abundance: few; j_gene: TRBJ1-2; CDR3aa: AWDQGPDYGYT
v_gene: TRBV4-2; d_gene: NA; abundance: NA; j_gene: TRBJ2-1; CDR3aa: ASSQGGGEQF
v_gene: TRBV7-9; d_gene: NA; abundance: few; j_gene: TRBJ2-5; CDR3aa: ASSLVSGGPQETQY
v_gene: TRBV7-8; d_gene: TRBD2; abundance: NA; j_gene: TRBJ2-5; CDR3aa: ASSLSGTTAEQY
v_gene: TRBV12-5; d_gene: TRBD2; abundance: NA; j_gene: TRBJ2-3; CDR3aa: ASGLPTSGSTDTQY